The 6 T cell receptor beta chains listed next were all sequenced from one sample in a study of blood T cell repertoires in COVID-19. Sequenced by immunoSEQ multiplex PCR; TCRdb stores in-frame clones only, minus some. The table shows some 290,000 clones, with around 78% occurring only once. The sample consisted of peripheral blood. These receptors all come from a man aged 55 to 69 who had recovered from COVID-19.

V and J are TRBV27 and TRBJ1-2, with D perhaps TRBD1 (6 bases). CDR1 and CDR2 (germline): MNHEY, SMNVEV (reference sequence). The germline V and J ends were trimmed by 6 bases and 8 bases, with 16 bases remaining between them. The CDR3 has 13 amino acids. The CDR3 sequence is CASSLDRRMGYTF. In DNA, the CDR3 is TGTGCCAGCAGCCTCGACAGGCGAATGGGCTACACCTTC.

The rearrangement uses TRBV7-2 and TRBJ1-1, with 8 bases aligning to TRBD1. The germline V gene has CDR1 SGHTA and CDR2 FQGNSA. CDR3 length equals 14 residues. The V segment lost 7 bases and the J segment 3 bases; nucleotides outside the gene matches: 7. The CDR3 bases are TGTGCCAGCACCCCGGACAGGGCGGACACTGAAGCTTTCTTT. Its protein product is CASTPDRADTEAFF.

The table lists this clone with a few counts. This chain connects TRBV2 to TRBJ1-4, with 8 bases matching TRBD1. CDR1 and CDR2 (germline): SNHLY, FYNNEI. CDR3 length equals 14 residues. Trimming removed 6 bases from V and 7 bases from J; junction bases left unmatched: 7. The CDR3 DNA reads as TGTGCCAGCAGGCCGGGACAGGAGGGTGAAAAACTGTTTTTT. Encoded protein: CASRPGQEGEKLFF. Complete variable domain (other parts from reference TRBV2 and TRBJ1-4): EPEVTQTPSHQVTQMGQEVILRCVPISNHLYFYWYRQILGQKVEFLVSFYNNEISEKSEIFDDQFSVERPDGSNFTLKIRSTKLEDSAMYFCASRPGQEGEKLFFGSGTQLSVL.

This chain joins TRBV5-4 and TRBJ2-1, with 8 nucleotides matching TRBD2. The germline V gene encodes CDR1 SGHNT and CDR2 YYREEE (reference sequence). V shed 1 base, J shed 5 bases, and the junction held 5 bases outside the gene matches. CDR3 size: 15 residues. CDR3 DNA: TGTGCCAGCAGCTTGCGCGGGAGGTCCCACAATGAGCAGTTCTTC. Encoded protein: CASSLRGRSHNEQFF.

V and J are TRBV6-5 and TRBJ2-1; 11 bases fit TRBD2. The CDR3 is 16 amino acids. J gave up 7 bases and V 4 bases, and 9 bases lay outside the gene matches. The germline gives CDR1 MNHEY, CDR2 SVGAGI. The CDR3 sequence: CASSSLAGGQPNEQFF. The CDR3 nucleotides are TGTGCCAGCAGTTCTCTAGCGGGGGGTCAACCTAATGAGCAGTTCTTC.

J is TRBJ2-3 and V is TRBV19; D is possibly TRBD1 (6 bases). Germline V gene lookup returns CDR1 LNHDA and CDR2 SQIVND (reference sequence). The CDR3 runs 15 residues. V lost 1 base and J 2 bases, leaving 10 bases between the germline ends. The CDR3 DNA follows: TGTGCCAGTAGTATAGCCGGGACATCCACAGATACGCAGTATTTT. Its translation: CASSIAGTSTDTQYF.